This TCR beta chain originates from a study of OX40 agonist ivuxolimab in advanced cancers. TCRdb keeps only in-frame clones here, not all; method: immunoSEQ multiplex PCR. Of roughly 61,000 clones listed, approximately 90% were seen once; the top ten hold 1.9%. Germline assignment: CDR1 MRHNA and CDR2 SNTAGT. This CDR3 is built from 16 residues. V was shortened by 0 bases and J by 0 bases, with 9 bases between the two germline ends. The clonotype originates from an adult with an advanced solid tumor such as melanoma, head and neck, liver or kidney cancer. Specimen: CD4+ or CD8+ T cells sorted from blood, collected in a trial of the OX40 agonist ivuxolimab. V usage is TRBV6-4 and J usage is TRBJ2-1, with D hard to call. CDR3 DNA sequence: TGTGCCAGCAGTGACTCAGCGTTAAGCTCCTACAATGAGCAGTTCTTC. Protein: CASSDSALSSYNEQFF.